This is a list of T cell receptor beta chains from one sample in a study of blood T cells in healthy people across ages. TCRdb recomputed calls from the 5' RACE reads with MiXCR, one row per CDR3 protein. The sample has 850,000 to 1,100,000 distinct CDR3 sequences; more than 30% are singletons. The sequenced sample was blood. These receptors all stem from a man between 18 and 29 years old in good health. CDR3s include the opening cysteine and the closing phenylalanine or tryptophan. The D gene is left open where the match is weak. Where a row states a size, it is once, few, many or the class of an expanded clone; other rows omit it.

D gene: .; V gene: TRBV2; clone size: once; J gene: TRBJ2-3; CDR3 protein: CASRFSEGDTQYF; CDR3 DNA: TGTGCCAGCAGGTTTTCCGAGGGGGATACGCAGTATTTT
D gene: .; V gene: TRBV27; clone size: .; J gene: TRBJ1-1; CDR3 protein: CASSLNPGPNTEAFF; CDR3 DNA: TGTGCCAGCAGTTTAAATCCGGGACCGAACACTGAAGCTTTCTTT
D gene: .; V gene: TRBV6-1; clone size: .; J gene: TRBJ2-5; CDR3 protein: CASSESQVETQYF; CDR3 DNA: TGTGCCAGCAGTGAATCACAGGTAGAGACCCAGTACTTC
D gene: .; V gene: TRBV5-4; clone size: .; J gene: TRBJ1-2; CDR3 protein: CASSLGISTNYGYTF; CDR3 DNA: TGTGCCAGCAGCTTGGGGATTAGCACTAACTATGGCTACACCTTC
D gene: .; V gene: TRBV18; clone size: .; J gene: TRBJ2-2; CDR3 protein: CASSPELTGELFF; CDR3 DNA: TGTGCCAGCTCACCAGAACTTACCGGGGAGCTGTTTTTT
D gene: .; V gene: TRBV5-1; clone size: .; J gene: TRBJ2-7; CDR3 protein: CASSLEGRAVQYF; CDR3 DNA: TGCGCCAGCAGCTTGGAAGGTAGGGCAGTGCAGTACTTC
D gene: TRBD2; V gene: TRBV10-3; clone size: .; J gene: TRBJ2-3; CDR3 protein: CAISVGETSGSTDTQYF; CDR3 DNA: TGTGCCATCAGTGTCGGGGAGACTAGCGGGAGCACAGATACGCAGTATTTT
D gene: TRBD1; V gene: TRBV12-3/TRBV12-4; clone size: .; J gene: TRBJ2-7; CDR3 protein: CTSSSGQPYEQYF; CDR3 DNA: TGTACCAGCAGTTCGGGACAGCCATACGAGCAGTACTTC
D gene: .; V gene: TRBV12-3/TRBV12-4; clone size: .; J gene: TRBJ1-4; CDR3 protein: CASSLAWDYNEKLFF; CDR3 DNA: TGTGCCAGCAGTTTAGCCTGGGATTATAATGAAAAACTGTTTTTT
D gene: .; V gene: TRBV21-1; clone size: .; J gene: TRBJ1-5; CDR3 protein: CASSKEDEAGRHQPQHF; CDR3 DNA: TGTGCCAGCAGCAAAGAGGATGAGGCAGGTCGGCATCAGCCCCAGCATTTT
D gene: .; V gene: TRBV11-2; clone size: .; J gene: TRBJ2-4; CDR3 protein: CASSHVGGRESKNIQYF; CDR3 DNA: TGTGCCAGCAGCCATGTGGGGGGGCGCGAGTCCAAAAACATTCAGTACTTC
D gene: TRBD1; V gene: TRBV24-1; clone size: .; J gene: TRBJ2-3; CDR3 protein: CATSRQGSDTQYF; CDR3 DNA: TGTGCCACCAGCCGACAGGGGAGCGATACGCAGTATTTT
D gene: .; V gene: TRBV7-3; clone size: few; J gene: TRBJ1-2; CDR3 protein: CASSSVIVCREANYGYTF; CDR3 DNA: TGTGCCAGCAGCTCCGTAATAGTGTGCAGGGAAGCTAACTATGGCTACACCTTC
D gene: TRBD1; V gene: TRBV20-1; clone size: few; J gene: TRBJ2-1; CDR3 protein: CSARRATGAAGNEQFF; CDR3 DNA: TGCAGTGCTAGGAGAGCCACAGGGGCGGCGGGCAATGAGCAGTTCTTC
D gene: .; V gene: TRBV7-8; clone size: .; J gene: TRBJ1-2; CDR3 protein: CASSVEETYGYTF; CDR3 DNA: TGTGCCAGCAGCGTAGAGGAGACCTATGGCTACACCTTC
D gene: .; V gene: TRBV29-1; clone size: few; J gene: TRBJ1-2; CDR3 protein: CSVEEGGTQGYTF; CDR3 DNA: TGCAGCGTTGAAGAAGGAGGGACCCAAGGCTACACCTTC
D gene: .; V gene: TRBV5-1; clone size: .; J gene: TRBJ1-1; CDR3 protein: CASSQGSATEAFF; CDR3 DNA: TGCGCCAGCAGCCAGGGGTCCGCCACTGAAGCTTTCTTT
D gene: TRBD1; V gene: TRBV7-2; clone size: .; J gene: TRBJ1-2; CDR3 protein: CASSRDRVSGYTF; CDR3 DNA: TGTGCCAGCAGCCGGGACAGGGTTAGTGGCTACACCTTC
D gene: .; V gene: TRBV6-1; clone size: once; J gene: TRBJ1-5; CDR3 protein: CASRGGVNGNQPQHF; CDR3 DNA: TGTGCCAGCAGGGGGGGGGTAAATGGCAATCAGCCCCAGCATTTT
D gene: .; V gene: TRBV11-2; clone size: .; J gene: TRBJ2-5; CDR3 protein: CASSLGVRGETQYF; CDR3 DNA: TGTGCCAGCAGCTTAGGGGTCAGAGGAGAGACCCAGTACTTC
D gene: TRBD1; V gene: TRBV7-8; clone size: .; J gene: TRBJ1-3; CDR3 protein: CASSWGQGAAGNTIYF; CDR3 DNA: TGTGCCAGCAGCTGGGGACAGGGGGCGGCTGGAAACACCATATATTTT
D gene: .; V gene: TRBV20-1; clone size: many; J gene: TRBJ1-5; CDR3 protein: CSVRLDSNQPQHF; CDR3 DNA: TGCAGCGTTAGACTCGATAGCAATCAGCCCCAGCATTTT
D gene: .; V gene: TRBV20-1; clone size: .; J gene: TRBJ1-4; CDR3 protein: CSARDPRGGEKLFF; CDR3 DNA: TGCAGTGCTAGAGATCCCAGGGGAGGTGAAAAACTGTTTTTT
D gene: .; V gene: TRBV20-1; clone size: .; J gene: TRBJ2-3; CDR3 protein: CSVSGTSTDTQYF; CDR3 DNA: TGCAGTGTATCAGGCACTAGCACAGATACGCAGTATTTT
D gene: .; V gene: TRBV20-1; clone size: .; J gene: TRBJ2-7; CDR3 protein: CSASRGSPLLSSYEQYF; CDR3 DNA: TGCAGTGCTAGTAGGGGCAGTCCTCTACTGAGCTCCTACGAGCAGTACTTC
D gene: .; V gene: TRBV20-1; clone size: .; J gene: TRBJ2-5; CDR3 protein: CSATKNNEQYF; CDR3 DNA: TGCAGTGCCACTAAGAACAATGAGCAGTACTTC
D gene: .; V gene: TRBV12-3/TRBV12-4; clone size: .; J gene: TRBJ1-2; CDR3 protein: CASSSTGPLPYGYTF; CDR3 DNA: TGTGCCAGCAGTTCCACCGGCCCTCTCCCTTATGGCTACACCTTC
D gene: TRBD1; V gene: TRBV5-5; clone size: .; J gene: TRBJ2-7; CDR3 protein: CASSFGRQGTYEQYF; CDR3 DNA: TGTGCCAGCAGCTTCGGCAGACAGGGGACCTACGAGCAGTACTTC
D gene: TRBD1; V gene: TRBV28; clone size: .; J gene: TRBJ2-5; CDR3 protein: CASSLLQGAIWNEQYF; CDR3 DNA: TGTGCCAGCAGTTTATTGCAGGGGGCGATTTGGAATGAGCAGTACTTC
D gene: TRBD1; V gene: TRBV20-1; clone size: .; J gene: TRBJ1-6; CDR3 protein: CSARTLDRGSGSPLHF; CDR3 DNA: TGCAGTGCTAGAACCCTGGACAGGGGTTCCGGTTCACCCCTCCACTTT
D gene: .; V gene: TRBV29-1; clone size: .; J gene: TRBJ1-1; CDR3 protein: CSASVSRNAEAFF; CDR3 DNA: TGCAGCGCGAGCGTAAGTCGGAACGCTGAAGCTTTCTTT
D gene: TRBD1; V gene: TRBV27; clone size: .; J gene: TRBJ1-1; CDR3 protein: CASRDRAVNTEAFF; CDR3 DNA: TGTGCCAGCAGGGACAGGGCAGTAAACACTGAAGCTTTCTTT
D gene: .; V gene: TRBV6-1; clone size: .; J gene: TRBJ1-5; CDR3 protein: CASSEQGLSNQPQHF; CDR3 DNA: TGTGCCAGCAGTGAACAGGGGCTTAGCAATCAGCCCCAGCATTTT
D gene: .; V gene: TRBV5-6; clone size: .; J gene: TRBJ2-7; CDR3 protein: CASSYYTSCEQYF; CDR3 DNA: TGTGCCAGCAGCTACTATACATCCTGCGAGCAGTACTTC
D gene: .; V gene: TRBV27; clone size: .; J gene: TRBJ1-4; CDR3 protein: CASREDRNPFEKLFF; CDR3 DNA: TGTGCCAGCAGAGAAGACAGGAACCCTTTTGAAAAACTGTTTTTT
D gene: .; V gene: TRBV4-3; clone size: .; J gene: TRBJ1-6; CDR3 protein: CASSPKAGNSPLHF; CDR3 DNA: TGCGCCAGCAGCCCAAAGGCGGGTAATTCACCCCTCCACTTT
D gene: .; V gene: TRBV6-5; clone size: few; J gene: TRBJ1-1; CDR3 protein: CASSFKGGMNTEAFF; CDR3 DNA: TGTGCCAGCAGTTTTAAAGGGGGTATGAACACTGAAGCTTTCTTT
D gene: .; V gene: TRBV20-1; clone size: .; J gene: TRBJ2-7; CDR3 protein: CSASPTGSNEQYF; CDR3 DNA: TGCAGTGCTAGTCCCACAGGGAGCAACGAGCAGTACTTC
D gene: .; V gene: TRBV7-8; clone size: few; J gene: TRBJ2-1; CDR3 protein: CASSLATPGDEQFF; CDR3 DNA: TGTGCCAGCAGCTTAGCGACTCCCGGGGATGAGCAGTTCTTC
D gene: .; V gene: TRBV29-1; clone size: .; J gene: TRBJ2-2; CDR3 protein: CSVEDLVQGPNTGELFF; CDR3 DNA: TGCAGCGTTGAAGATCTGGTGCAGGGGCCGAACACCGGGGAGCTGTTTTTT
D gene: .; V gene: TRBV12-5; clone size: once; J gene: TRBJ2-7; CDR3 protein: CASGLVGGTAYEQYF; CDR3 DNA: TGTGCTAGTGGTTTGGTAGGGGGGACCGCTTACGAGCAGTACTTC
D gene: TRBD1; V gene: TRBV7-9; clone size: .; J gene: TRBJ1-1; CDR3 protein: CASSRTGGENTEAFF; CDR3 DNA: TGTGCCAGCAGCCGAACAGGGGGCGAGAACACTGAAGCTTTCTTT
D gene: TRBD1; V gene: TRBV5-1; clone size: .; J gene: TRBJ2-2; CDR3 protein: CASSPGQMNTGELFF; CDR3 DNA: TGCGCCAGCAGCCCGGGACAGATGAACACCGGGGAGCTGTTTTTT
D gene: .; V gene: TRBV12-3/TRBV12-4; clone size: many; J gene: TRBJ1-1; CDR3 protein: CASSFGGNTEAFF; CDR3 DNA: TGTGCCAGCAGCTTTGGGGGGAACACTGAAGCTTTCTTT
D gene: .; V gene: TRBV6-5; clone size: .; J gene: TRBJ2-6; CDR3 protein: CASSPRGLEANVLTF; CDR3 DNA: TGTGCCAGCAGCCCCAGGGGCCTAGAGGCCAACGTCCTGACTTTC
D gene: .; V gene: TRBV4-3; clone size: few; J gene: TRBJ2-7; CDR3 protein: CASSQDYEGRGLDEQYF; CDR3 DNA: TGCGCCAGCAGCCAAGATTATGAGGGCAGGGGTCTGGATGAGCAGTACTTC
D gene: TRBD1; V gene: TRBV4-3; clone size: .; J gene: TRBJ2-1; CDR3 protein: CASSHVGQEDYNEQFF; CDR3 DNA: TGCGCCAGCAGCCACGTCGGACAGGAAGACTACAATGAGCAGTTCTTC
D gene: .; V gene: TRBV29-1; clone size: .; J gene: TRBJ2-1; CDR3 protein: CGVKGPNSFQFF; CDR3 DNA: TGCGGCGTAAAGGGACCTAACTCCTTCCAGTTCTTC
D gene: .; V gene: TRBV9; clone size: few; J gene: TRBJ1-6; CDR3 protein: CASSVGAGNSPLHF; CDR3 DNA: TGTGCCAGCAGCGTAGGGGCAGGGAATTCACCCCTCCACTTT
D gene: TRBD1; V gene: TRBV4-2; clone size: .; J gene: TRBJ2-7; CDR3 protein: CASSQETGGSYEQYF; CDR3 DNA: TGTGCCAGCAGCCAAGAGACAGGGGGCTCCTACGAGCAGTACTTC
D gene: .; V gene: TRBV7-9; clone size: few; J gene: TRBJ1-2; CDR3 protein: CASSLDVSGYTF; CDR3 DNA: TGTGCCAGCAGCTTAGACGTGAGCGGCTACACCTTC
D gene: .; V gene: TRBV5-1; clone size: .; J gene: TRBJ2-1; CDR3 protein: CASSPLSLNEQFF; CDR3 DNA: TGCGCCAGCAGCCCCCTATCGCTAAATGAGCAGTTCTTC
D gene: TRBD1; V gene: TRBV12-3/TRBV12-4; clone size: .; J gene: TRBJ1-5; CDR3 protein: CASSQNRGSRISSQPQHF; CDR3 DNA: TGTGCCAGCAGTCAGAACAGGGGGTCGAGAATTAGCAGTCAGCCCCAGCATTTT
D gene: TRBD1; V gene: TRBV5-1; clone size: .; J gene: TRBJ2-1; CDR3 protein: CASSLSGQGANEQFF; CDR3 DNA: TGCGCCAGCAGCTTATCGGGACAGGGGGCGAATGAGCAGTTCTTC
D gene: .; V gene: TRBV3-1; clone size: few; J gene: TRBJ2-7; CDR3 protein: CASSQDRSSQYF; CDR3 DNA: TGTGCCAGCAGCCAAGATCGCTCGAGCCAGTACTTC